Each of the 20 T cell receptor beta chains below was sequenced from the same sample in a study of T cells in Graves' hyperthyroidism and ophthalmopathy. Amplified TCR beta CDR3 regions came from RNA transcripts. The primer set for the first-round RT-PCR of the TCR CDR3 was HTBI. MiXCR, applied by TCRdb to the multiplex PCR reads, yields one record per CDR3 protein. The sample gives under 450,000 distinct CDR3 sequences, 15% to 19% of which show up once; 12% to 15% is in the top ten. Sequencing was carried out using blood. These receptors all come from a woman aged 18 to 35 with Graves' hyperthyroidism.

This clonotype was found many times. The chain links TRBV12-3 or TRBV12-4 to TRBJ1-1; D remains ambiguous. V lost 5 bases and J 3 bases, leaving 16 bases between the germline ends. The CDR3 length is 15 residues. In nucleotides, the CDR3 is TGTGCCAGCAGTGTAAGTGTGGGTGGATACACTGAAGCTTTCTTT. Its translation is CASSVSVGGYTEAFF.

This clonotype was seen only a few times. V is TRBV19 and J is TRBJ2-2; 8 bases are a match to TRBD2. The V and J ends lost 6 bases and 3 bases, in that order; junction bases with no gene match: 18. Germline lookup yields CDR1 LNHDA and CDR2 SQIVND (reference sequence). The CDR3 has 19 amino acids. In DNA form, the CDR3 reads TGTGCCAGTAGCCACTGGGCTAGCGGGCCCGCAGGGGACACCGGGGAGCTGTTTTTT. Amino acids: CASSHWASGPAGDTGELFF.

This clonotype was seen a handful of times. This chain links TRBV29-1 with TRBJ1-5; perhaps TRBD1 as D (5 bases). Trimming left V 6 bases short and J 0 bases short, with 15 bases between. The CDR3 spans 15 residues. CDR1 and CDR2 from the germline V gene are SQVTM and ANQGSEA. In DNA form, the CDR3 reads TGCAGCGTACCACCGGGACTCAATAGCAATCAGCCCCAGCATTTT. Translating it yields CSVPPGLNSNQPQHF.

The chain joins TRBV29-1 to TRBJ1-4; D remains unclear. Germline CDR1 SQVTM, CDR2 ANQGSEA. Trimming took 5 bases from V and 7 from J, leaving 5 bases between them. The CDR3 consists of 10 residues. CDR3 nucleotide sequence: TGCAGCGTTCGAGTTGAAAAACTGTTTTTT. This codes for CSVRVEKLFF. Together with reference TRBV29-1 and TRBJ1-4, the CDR3 gives the full variable domain: SAVISQKPSRDICQRGTSLTIQCQVDSQVTMMFWYRQQPGQSLTLIATANQGSEATYESGFVIDKFPISRPNLTFSTLTVSNMSPEDSSIYLCSVRVEKLFFGSGTQLSVL.

The chain combines TRBV12-3 or TRBV12-4 with TRBJ1-5, with 8 positions matching TRBD1. This CDR3 region has 14 residues. Trimming cost V 4 bases and J 9 bases; bases outside gene matches: 8. In DNA form, the CDR3 reads TGTGCCAGCAGTTCGGACAGGGCAACAATGCCCCAGCATTTT. Its protein is CASSSDRATMPQHF.

This clonotype came up many times. The gene calls are TRBV13 and TRBJ2-1; TRBD1 or TRBD2 may be the D gene (5 bases each). The CDR3 contains 15 residues. Between the trimmed V and J ends, which lost 5 bases and 5 bases, there was a span of 16 bases. Germline assignment: CDR1 PRHDT and CDR2 FYEKMQ (reference sequence). The CDR3 loop reads CASSGMRGADNEQFF. CDR3 nucleotides: TGTGCCAGCAGCGGGATGAGGGGCGCGGACAATGAGCAGTTCTTC.

In this sample, this clonotype turned up many times. The chain uses TRBV2 and TRBJ2-5; D call uncertain. The germline V and J ends were trimmed by 8 bases and 2 bases, with 9 bases remaining between them. The CDR3 is 12 residues long. Germline CDR1 SNHLY, CDR2 FYNNEI. The CDR3 loop is CASGVSQETQYF. Here the CDR3 DNA reads TGTGCCAGCGGCGTGAGTCAAGAGACCCAGTACTTC.

In its sample, this clonotype was seen many times. This chain links TRBV5-1 with TRBJ2-3; D not resolved. Germline CDR1 is SGHRS and CDR2 is YFSETQ. V lost 1 base and J 3 bases, leaving 9 bases between the germline ends. CDR3 length equals 14 residues. CDR3 nucleotide sequence: TGCGCCAGCAGCTTGACCGGTATTACAGATACGCAGTATTTT. It translates to CASSLTGITDTQYF.

This clonotype was observed at least ten times. This chain links TRBV12-3 or TRBV12-4 with TRBJ2-5; 10 nucleotides align to TRBD2. V lost 6 bases and J lost 5; bases outside the gene matches: 6. CDR3 length: 14 amino acids. The CDR3 sequence is CASRGGSGRETQYF. The DNA of the CDR3 is TGTGCCAGCAGGGGGGGTAGCGGGAGGGAGACCCAGTACTTC.

This clonotype has just a few counts. The genes are TRBV4-1 and TRBJ2-3; the D gene is possibly TRBD2 (6 bases). The CDR3 is 18 residues long. Trimming pared 1 base from V and 1 base from J, leaving 18 bases between. Looked up from germline, CDR1 is MGHRA and CDR2 is YSYEKL. CDR3 residues: CASSQGPGRSVGTDTQYF. The CDR3, as DNA: TGCGCCAGCAGCCAAGGTCCCGGGAGAAGTGTTGGCACAGATACGCAGTATTTT.

This clonotype has a count of ten or more. This chain connects TRBV15 to TRBJ1-5; D is unresolved. CDR1 is LNHNV, CDR2 YYDKDF, per germline (reference sequence). V dropped 0 bases and J dropped 11 bases, with 8 bases sitting between them. The CDR3 totals 12 residues. The CDR3, as DNA: TGTGCCACCAGCAGAGATGGGAGGGCCCAGCATTTT. Protein sequence: CATSRDGRAQHF.

This chain uses TRBV18 with TRBJ2-6; TRBD1 matches at 7 bases. The CDR3 covers 17 residues. Germline loops: CDR1 KGHSH, CDR2 LQKENI. V lost 2 bases to trimming and J lost 0 bases; unmatched junction nucleotides: 4. CDR3 bases: TGTGCCAGCTCACCAGGACAGGTGGTCTCTGGGGCCAACGTCCTGACTTTC. This encodes CASSPGQVVSGANVLTF. Complete variable domain (other parts from reference TRBV18 and TRBJ2-6): NAGVMQNPRHLVRRRGQEARLRCSPMKGHSHVYWYRQLPEEGLKFMVYLQKENIIDESGMPKERFSAEFPKEGPSILRIQQVVRGDSAAYFCASSPGQVVSGANVLTFGAGSRLTVL.

The sample holds many counts of this clonotype. V and J are TRBV5-6 and TRBJ1-1; TRBD1 matches at 7 bases. V lost 0 bases, J lost 6 bases, and 8 bases stayed unmatched. The CDR3 extends over 15 amino acids. Germline-derived CDR1 and CDR2 are SGHDT and YYEEEE. The CDR3 region has the DNA TGTGCCAGCAGCTTGGGGGACAGACAGTACTCTGAAGCTTTCTTT. Amino acids: CASSLGDRQYSEAFF.

This clonotype was seen a few times. The genes are TRBV7-3 and TRBJ2-3, with 10 nucleotides matching TRBD2. The CDR3 extends over 15 amino acids. Germline values: CDR1 SGHTA, CDR2 FQGTGA. V shed 2 bases and J 5 bases; nucleotides not matched to a gene: 4. The CDR3 DNA is TGTGCCAGCAGCTTATCTAGCGGGAGTGTAGATACGCAGTATTTT. Protein product: CASSLSSGSVDTQYF.

This clonotype occurred many times. This chain uses TRBV6-5 with TRBJ1-6; D not certain. V was cut by 2 bases and J by 8 bases, with 4 bases left in between. The length of the CDR3 is 12 residues. Germline-derived CDR1 and CDR2 are MNHEY and SVGAGI. CDR3 bases: TGTGCCAGCAGTTACAGGGATTCACCCCTCCACTTT. Translated: CASSYRDSPLHF.

The chain recombines TRBV19 with TRBJ2-7, with 15 bases identical to TRBD2. J was trimmed by 3 bases and V by 4 bases; bases with no gene match: 4. This CDR3 has 16 residues. Germline values: CDR1 LNHDA, CDR2 SQIVND (reference sequence). CDR3 loop: CASSTRGLAGGYEQYF. CDR3 nucleotides: TGTGCCAGTAGTACCCGGGGACTAGCGGGAGGCTACGAGCAGTACTTC.

This clonotype was observed many times. The CDR3 spells CASSLAVAGPPYEQYF. CDR3 coding DNA: TGCGCCAGCAGCTTGGCGGTAGCGGGCCCACCTTACGAGCAGTACTTC. This chain joins TRBV5-1 and TRBJ2-7; 7 nucleotides match TRBD2. V was clipped by 0 bases and J by 4 bases; unmatched bases: 10. The CDR3 is 16 amino acids. Looked up from germline, CDR1 is SGHRS and CDR2 is YFSETQ. Filled out from reference TRBV5-1 and TRBJ2-7, the complete variable domain reads KAGVTQTPRYLIKTRGQQVTLSCSPISGHRSVSWYQQTPGQGLQFLFEYFSETQRNKGNFPGRFSGRQFSNSRSEMNVSTLELGDSALYLCASSLAVAGPPYEQYFGPGTRLTVT.

The chain combines TRBV12-3 or TRBV12-4 with TRBJ2-3; 11 bases are a match to TRBD2. CDR3 size: 15 residues. Trimming at V came to 5 bases and at J to 4 bases, leaving 5 bases not matched to a gene. The CDR3 DNA sequence: TGTGCCAGCAGTCCAACTAGCGGGGGAGCAGATACGCAGTATTTT. It is translated as CASSPTSGGADTQYF.

This clonotype came up many times. V is TRBV28 and J is TRBJ2-1; 10 nucleotides match TRBD1. Trimming at V came to 6 bases and at J to 6 bases, leaving 5 bases not matched to a gene. CDR1 and CDR2 (germline): MDHEN, SYDVKM. This CDR3 has 14 residues. CDR3 coding DNA: TGTGCCAGCAGCCGGGGACAGGGGTCCAATGAGCAGTTCTTC. Encoded protein: CASSRGQGSNEQFF.

V gene TRBV20-1 combines with J gene TRBJ2-1; 7 bases map to TRBD2. Losses at the gene ends were 0 bases for V and 0 bases for J; bases not matched to a gene: 11. This CDR3 comprises 18 residues. CDR1 DFQATT and CDR2 SNEGSKA come from the germline V gene (reference sequence). Here the CDR3 reads CSARDVEASGLSYNEQFF. The CDR3, as DNA: TGCAGTGCTAGAGATGTCGAAGCTAGCGGCCTCTCCTACAATGAGCAGTTCTTC.